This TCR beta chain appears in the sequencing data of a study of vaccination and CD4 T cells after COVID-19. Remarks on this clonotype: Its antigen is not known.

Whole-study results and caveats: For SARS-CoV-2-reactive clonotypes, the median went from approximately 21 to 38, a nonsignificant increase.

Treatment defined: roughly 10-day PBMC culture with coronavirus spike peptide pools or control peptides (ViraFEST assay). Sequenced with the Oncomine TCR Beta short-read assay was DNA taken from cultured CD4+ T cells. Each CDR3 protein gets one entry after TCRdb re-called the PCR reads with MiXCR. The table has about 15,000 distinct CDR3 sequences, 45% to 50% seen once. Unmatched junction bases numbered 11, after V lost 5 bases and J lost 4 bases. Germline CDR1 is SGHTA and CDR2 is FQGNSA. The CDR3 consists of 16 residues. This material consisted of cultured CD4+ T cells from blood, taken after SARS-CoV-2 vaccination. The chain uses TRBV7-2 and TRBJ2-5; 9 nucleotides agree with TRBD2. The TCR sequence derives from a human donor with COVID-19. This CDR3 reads CASSTRGAGGVETQYF. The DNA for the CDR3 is TGTGCCAGCAGCACAAGAGGGGCGGGGGGGGTAGAGACCCAGTACTTC.